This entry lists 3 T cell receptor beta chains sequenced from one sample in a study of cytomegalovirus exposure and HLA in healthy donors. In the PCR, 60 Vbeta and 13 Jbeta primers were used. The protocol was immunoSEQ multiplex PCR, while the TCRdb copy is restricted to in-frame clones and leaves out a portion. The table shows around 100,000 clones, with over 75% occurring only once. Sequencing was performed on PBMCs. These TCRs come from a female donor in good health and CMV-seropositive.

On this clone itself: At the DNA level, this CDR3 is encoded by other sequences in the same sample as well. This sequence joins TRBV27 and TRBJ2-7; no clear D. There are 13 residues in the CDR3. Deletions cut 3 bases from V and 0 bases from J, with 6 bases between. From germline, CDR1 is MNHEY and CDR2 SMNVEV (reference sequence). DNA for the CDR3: TGTGCCAGCAGTTTGGGCGCCTCCTACGAGCAGTACTTC. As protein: CASSLGASYEQYF.

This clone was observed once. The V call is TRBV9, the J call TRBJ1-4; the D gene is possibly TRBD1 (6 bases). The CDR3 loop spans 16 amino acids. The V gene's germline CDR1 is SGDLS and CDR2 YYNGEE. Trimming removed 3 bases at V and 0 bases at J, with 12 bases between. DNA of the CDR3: TGTGCCAGCAGCGACCGAGGGGGGGCAACTAATGAAAAACTGTTTTTT. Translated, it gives CASSDRGGATNEKLFF.

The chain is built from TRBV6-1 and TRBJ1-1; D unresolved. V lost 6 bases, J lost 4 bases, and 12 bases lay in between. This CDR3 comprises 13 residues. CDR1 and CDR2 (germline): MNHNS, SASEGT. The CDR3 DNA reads TGTGCCAGCAGGGATTATCAGGTCACTGAAGCTTTCTTT. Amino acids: CASRDYQVTEAFF.